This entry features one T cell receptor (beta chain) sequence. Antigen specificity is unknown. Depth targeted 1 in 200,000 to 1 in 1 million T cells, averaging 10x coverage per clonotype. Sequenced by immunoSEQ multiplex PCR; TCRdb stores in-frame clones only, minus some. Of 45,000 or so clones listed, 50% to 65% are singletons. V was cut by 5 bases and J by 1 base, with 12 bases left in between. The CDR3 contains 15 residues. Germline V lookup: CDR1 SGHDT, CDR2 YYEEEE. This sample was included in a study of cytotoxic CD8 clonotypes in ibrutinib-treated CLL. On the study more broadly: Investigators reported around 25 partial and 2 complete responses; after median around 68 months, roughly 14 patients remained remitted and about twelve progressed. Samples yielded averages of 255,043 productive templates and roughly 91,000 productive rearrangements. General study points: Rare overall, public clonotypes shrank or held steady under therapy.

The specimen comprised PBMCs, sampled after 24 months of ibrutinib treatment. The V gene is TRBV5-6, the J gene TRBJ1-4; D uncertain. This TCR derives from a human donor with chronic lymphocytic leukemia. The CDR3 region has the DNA TGTGCCAGCAGTCAGAACATGGGAACTAATGAAAAACTGTTTTTT. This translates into CASSQNMGTNEKLFF.